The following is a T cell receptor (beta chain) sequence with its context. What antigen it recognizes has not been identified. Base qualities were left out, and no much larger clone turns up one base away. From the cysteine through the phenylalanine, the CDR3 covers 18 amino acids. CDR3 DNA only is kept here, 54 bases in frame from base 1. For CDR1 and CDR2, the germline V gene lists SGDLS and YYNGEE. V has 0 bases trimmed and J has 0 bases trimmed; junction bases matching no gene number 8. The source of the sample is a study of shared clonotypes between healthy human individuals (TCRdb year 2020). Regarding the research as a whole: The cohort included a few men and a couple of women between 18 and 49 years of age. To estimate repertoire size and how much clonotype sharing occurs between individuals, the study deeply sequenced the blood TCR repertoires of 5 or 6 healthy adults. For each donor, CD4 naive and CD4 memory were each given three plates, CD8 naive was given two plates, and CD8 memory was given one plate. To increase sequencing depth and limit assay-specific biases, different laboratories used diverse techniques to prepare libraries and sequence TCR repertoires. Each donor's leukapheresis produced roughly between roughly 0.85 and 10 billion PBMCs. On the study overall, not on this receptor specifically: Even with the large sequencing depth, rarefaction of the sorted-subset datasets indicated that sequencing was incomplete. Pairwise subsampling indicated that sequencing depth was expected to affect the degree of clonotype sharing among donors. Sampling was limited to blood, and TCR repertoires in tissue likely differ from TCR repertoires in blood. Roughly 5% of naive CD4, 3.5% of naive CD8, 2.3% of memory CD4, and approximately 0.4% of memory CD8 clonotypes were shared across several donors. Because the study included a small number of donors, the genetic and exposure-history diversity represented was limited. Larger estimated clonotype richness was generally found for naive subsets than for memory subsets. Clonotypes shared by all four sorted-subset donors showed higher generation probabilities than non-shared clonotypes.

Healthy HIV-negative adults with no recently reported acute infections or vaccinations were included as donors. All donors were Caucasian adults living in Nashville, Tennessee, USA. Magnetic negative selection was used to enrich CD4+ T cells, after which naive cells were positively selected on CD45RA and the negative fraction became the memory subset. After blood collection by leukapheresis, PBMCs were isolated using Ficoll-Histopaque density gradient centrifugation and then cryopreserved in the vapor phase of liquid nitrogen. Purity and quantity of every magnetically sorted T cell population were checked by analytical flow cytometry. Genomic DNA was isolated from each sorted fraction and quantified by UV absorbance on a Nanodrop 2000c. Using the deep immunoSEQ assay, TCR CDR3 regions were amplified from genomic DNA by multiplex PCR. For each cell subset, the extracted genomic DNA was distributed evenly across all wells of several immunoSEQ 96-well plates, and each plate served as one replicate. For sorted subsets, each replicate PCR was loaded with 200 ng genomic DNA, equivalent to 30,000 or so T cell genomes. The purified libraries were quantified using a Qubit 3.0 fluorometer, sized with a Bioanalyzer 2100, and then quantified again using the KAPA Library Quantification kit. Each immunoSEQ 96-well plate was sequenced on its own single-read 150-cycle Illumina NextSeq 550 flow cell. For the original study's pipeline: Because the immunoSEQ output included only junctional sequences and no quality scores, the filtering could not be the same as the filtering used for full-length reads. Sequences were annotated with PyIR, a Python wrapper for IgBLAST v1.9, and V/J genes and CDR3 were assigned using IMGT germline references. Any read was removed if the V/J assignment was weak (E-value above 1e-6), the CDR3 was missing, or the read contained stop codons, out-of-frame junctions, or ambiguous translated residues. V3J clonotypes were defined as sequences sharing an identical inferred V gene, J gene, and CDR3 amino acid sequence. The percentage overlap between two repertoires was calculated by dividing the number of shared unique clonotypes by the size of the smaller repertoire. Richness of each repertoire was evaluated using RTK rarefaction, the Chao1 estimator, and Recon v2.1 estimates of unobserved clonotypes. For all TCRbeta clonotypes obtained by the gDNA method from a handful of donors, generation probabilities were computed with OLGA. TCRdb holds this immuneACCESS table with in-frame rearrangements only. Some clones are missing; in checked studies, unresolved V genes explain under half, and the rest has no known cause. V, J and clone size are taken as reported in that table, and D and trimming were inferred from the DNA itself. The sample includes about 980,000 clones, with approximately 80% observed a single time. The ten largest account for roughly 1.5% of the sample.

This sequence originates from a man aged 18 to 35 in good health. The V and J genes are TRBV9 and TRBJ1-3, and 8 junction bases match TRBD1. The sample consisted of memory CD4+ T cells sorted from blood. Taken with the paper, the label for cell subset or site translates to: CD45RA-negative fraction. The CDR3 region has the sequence CASSVGAGGLSSGNTIYF. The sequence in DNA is TGTGCCAGCAGCGTAGGTGCAGGGGGCCTAAGCTCTGGAAACACCATATATTTT.